A selection of T cell receptor beta chains follows, all from one sample in a study of T cell responses to AZD1222 COVID-19 vaccine. The assay was immunoSEQ multiplex PCR, and TCRdb's table has in-frame clones only and misses some. The sample lists approximately 150,000 clones, more than 90% occurring once. The source was peripheral blood, collected on day 0 of AZD1222 vaccination. These receptors were collected from an adult in good health. The CDR3 runs from the conserved cysteine through the conserved F or W. D genes are given only for firm matches.

j_gene: TRBJ1-5
v_gene: TRBV21-1
d_gene: .
CDR3aa: CASRTGQGRAAVRNQPQHF
CDR3nt: TGTGCCAGCCGCACGGGTCAAGGACGGGCGGCGGTACGCAATCAGCCCCAGCATTTT

j_gene: TRBJ2-5
v_gene: TRBV20-1
d_gene: TRBD2
CDR3aa: CSASLAGGPQTQYF
CDR3nt: TGCAGTGCTAGTTTAGCGGGAGGGCCTCAGACCCAGTACTTC

j_gene: TRBJ1-5
v_gene: TRBV10-2
d_gene: .
CDR3aa: CASSGDTNQPQHF
CDR3nt: TGCGCCAGCAGTGGGGACACCAATCAGCCCCAGCATTTT

j_gene: TRBJ2-7
v_gene: TRBV5-1
d_gene: .
CDR3aa: CASSLRFGNEQYF
CDR3nt: TGCGCCAGCAGCTTGAGGTTTGGGAACGAGCAGTACTTC

j_gene: TRBJ2-1
v_gene: TRBV5-1
d_gene: .
CDR3aa: CAKSTGSSYNEQFF
CDR3nt: TGCGCCAAGAGTACCGGGAGCTCCTACAATGAGCAGTTCTTC

j_gene: TRBJ2-1
v_gene: TRBV7-9
d_gene: .
CDR3aa: CASSLAGAGGDEQFF
CDR3nt: TGTGCCAGCAGCTTAGCCGGGGCTGGGGGCGATGAGCAGTTCTTC

j_gene: TRBJ2-7
v_gene: TRBV6-1
d_gene: TRBD2
CDR3aa: CASRASGRNEQYF
CDR3nt: TGTGCCAGCAGGGCTAGCGGGAGGAACGAGCAGTACTTC

j_gene: TRBJ2-7
v_gene: TRBV7-9
d_gene: .
CDR3aa: CASSLTAYEQYF
CDR3nt: TGTGCCAGCAGCTTGACAGCCTACGAGCAGTACTTC

j_gene: TRBJ1-3
v_gene: TRBV6-5
d_gene: TRBD1
CDR3aa: CASRPLTGSGNTIYF
CDR3nt: TGTGCCAGCAGGCCATTGACAGGGTCTGGAAACACCATATATTTT

j_gene: TRBJ2-1
v_gene: TRBV11-2
d_gene: TRBD1
CDR3aa: CASSLGDRRLGDEQFF
CDR3nt: TGTGCCAGCAGCTTAGGGGACAGGCGCCTGGGGGATGAGCAGTTCTTC

j_gene: TRBJ2-2
v_gene: TRBV15
d_gene: .
CDR3aa: CATSRVAHGNTGELFF
CDR3nt: TGTGCCACCAGCAGAGTCGCCCATGGGAACACCGGGGAGCTGTTTTTT

j_gene: TRBJ1-2
v_gene: TRBV10-1
d_gene: .
CDR3aa: CASSWDIAAGYTF
CDR3nt: TGCGCCAGCAGTTGGGACATTGCGGCTGGCTACACCTTC

j_gene: TRBJ1-4
v_gene: TRBV6-5
d_gene: .
CDR3aa: CASTSGVLNEKLFF
CDR3nt: TGTGCCAGCACCTCGGGGGTTTTGAATGAAAAACTGTTTTTT

j_gene: TRBJ1-6
v_gene: TRBV5-1
d_gene: .
CDR3aa: CASSLTGGGSPLHF
CDR3nt: TGCGCCAGCAGCTTGACGGGGGGTGGATCACCCCTCCACTTT

j_gene: TRBJ1-1
v_gene: TRBV3-1/TRBV3-2
d_gene: .
CDR3aa: CASSRTGLRIGNTEAFF
CDR3nt: TGTGCCAGCAGCCGCACGGGACTCCGAATCGGGAACACTGAAGCTTTCTTT

j_gene: TRBJ1-5
v_gene: TRBV5-1
d_gene: TRBD1
CDR3aa: CASSLDRGGQPQHF
CDR3nt: TGCGCCAGCAGCTTGGACAGGGGAGGCCAGCCCCAGCATTTT

j_gene: TRBJ2-2
v_gene: TRBV29-1
d_gene: TRBD1
CDR3aa: CSVDMAGGIAGELFF
CDR3nt: TGCAGCGTTGATATGGCAGGGGGCATCGCCGGGGAGCTGTTTTTT

j_gene: TRBJ1-1
v_gene: TRBV18
d_gene: .
CDR3aa: CASSSYRDGTEAFF
CDR3nt: TGTGCCAGCTCATCATACAGGGATGGGACTGAAGCTTTCTTT

j_gene: TRBJ1-4
v_gene: TRBV23-1
d_gene: .
CDR3aa: CASRQGATNEKLFF
CDR3nt: TGCGCCAGCAGGCAGGGCGCAACTAATGAAAAACTGTTTTTT

j_gene: TRBJ1-1
v_gene: TRBV11-3
d_gene: .
CDR3aa: CASSLGMNTEAFF
CDR3nt: TGTGCCAGCAGCTTAGGAATGAACACTGAAGCTTTCTTT

j_gene: TRBJ2-7
v_gene: TRBV5-1
d_gene: TRBD1
CDR3aa: CASSFGQGVYEQYF
CDR3nt: TGCGCCAGCAGCTTCGGACAGGGGGTCTACGAGCAGTACTTC

j_gene: TRBJ1-6
v_gene: TRBV19
d_gene: .
CDR3aa: CASSTTAYNSPLHF
CDR3nt: TGTGCCAGTAGTACGACAGCGTATAATTCACCCCTCCACTTT

j_gene: TRBJ1-1
v_gene: TRBV30
d_gene: .
CDR3aa: CAWSVWGSQNTEAFF
CDR3nt: TGTGCCTGGAGCGTATGGGGCAGCCAGAACACTGAAGCTTTCTTT

j_gene: TRBJ1-1
v_gene: TRBV19
d_gene: .
CDR3aa: CASSIGTGNTEAFF
CDR3nt: TGTGCCAGTAGTATCGGGACGGGGAACACTGAAGCTTTCTTT

j_gene: TRBJ1-1
v_gene: TRBV27
d_gene: .
CDR3aa: CASSLGTEAFF
CDR3nt: TGTGCCAGCAGTTTAGGCACTGAAGCTTTCTTT

j_gene: TRBJ2-3
v_gene: TRBV10-3
d_gene: .
CDR3aa: CAISGDTDTQYF
CDR3nt: TGTGCCATCAGTGGAGACACAGATACGCAGTATTTT